What follows are 19 T cell receptor beta chains derived from one specimen sequenced in a study of regulatory T cells in long-lasting Graves disease. Arm-PCR of CDR3 regions and iRepertoire HTBI primers were the basis on which TCR beta libraries were built. TCRdb re-analysed the multiplex PCR reads in MiXCR, keeping a single row per CDR3 protein. This repertoire shows 510,000 or so distinct CDR3 sequences, around 13% found once; its top ten account for around 10%. The sample's time point: newly diagnosed GD, antithyroid drugs for less than 3 months. Following extraction of RNA from PBMCs, that RNA was used to make the TCR library. In addition, the sample was reused for a study of T cells in Graves' hyperthyroidism and ophthalmopathy.

The sample here was peripheral blood mononuclear cells (PBMCs), taken at new diagnosis, from a patient treated with antithyroid drugs. The source is a woman between 25 and 40 years old with Graves disease.

The table lists this clonotype with many counts. The genes are TRBV19 and TRBJ2-1, with 9 nucleotides matching TRBD2. Per the germline V gene, CDR1 is LNHDA and CDR2 is SQIVND (reference sequence). After removal of 3 bases from V and 7 bases from J, the junction contained 4 bases not matched to a gene. The CDR3 has 14 residues. This CDR3 reads CASSMGREGNEQFF. The CDR3 DNA follows: TGTGCCAGTAGTATGGGGCGGGAGGGAAATGAGCAGTTCTTC. Looking up the rest from reference TRBV19 and TRBJ2-1 gives the full variable domain: DGGITQSPKYLFRKEGQNVTLSCEQNLNHDAMYWYRQDPGQGLRLIYYSQIVNDFQKGDIAEGYSVSREKKESFPLTVTSAQKNPTAFYLCASSMGREGNEQFFGPGTRLTVL.

This clonotype was seen ten or more times. V is TRBV19 and J is TRBJ2-7; 9 nucleotides line up with TRBD1. Per the germline V gene, CDR1 is LNHDA and CDR2 is SQIVND (reference sequence). Losses at the gene ends were 5 bases for V and 6 bases for J; bases not matched to a gene: 11. The CDR3 loop spans 15 amino acids. The CDR3 protein is CASSPAGTGPVEQYF. CDR3 coding DNA: TGTGCCAGTAGTCCCGCCGGGACAGGGCCAGTCGAGCAGTACTTC.

V gene TRBV19 combines with J gene TRBJ2-1; no clear D gene. CDR1 is LNHDA, CDR2 SQIVND, per germline (reference sequence). V lost 2 bases, J lost 7 bases, and 9 bases lay in between. The CDR3 sequence is 13 residues long. The CDR3 spells CASSIRSPNEQFF. As DNA, the CDR3 is TGTGCCAGTAGTATAAGATCGCCGAATGAGCAGTTCTTC.

This clonotype was seen many times. The chain joins TRBV6-5 to TRBJ1-2; no clear D. CDR1 MNHEY and CDR2 SVGAGI come from the germline V gene. The ends were cut back, 6 bases at V and 4 bases at J, with 21 bases in the middle. The CDR3 runs to 16 residues. CDR3 sequence: CASSYLPTPTSYGYTF. CDR3 bases: TGTGCCAGCAGCTACCTCCCGACACCCACTTCCTATGGCTACACCTTC.

This clonotype appeared a few times. This chain joins TRBV19 and TRBJ2-1; perhaps D is TRBD1 or TRBD2 (7 bases each). The germline V gene has CDR1 LNHDA and CDR2 SQIVND (reference sequence). Deletions cut 3 bases from V and 8 bases from J, with 20 bases between. The CDR3 consists of 16 residues. CDR3 DNA: TGTGCCAGTAGTATCCATAGGACCTCAGGGGGGGATGAGCAGTTCTTC. It translates to CASSIHRTSGGDEQFF.

This clonotype was observed at least ten times. This sequence joins TRBV28 and TRBJ2-3; D is undetermined. CDR1 is MDHEN and CDR2 is SYDVKM in the germline V gene. CDR3 length: 14 amino acids. V was cut by 5 bases and J by 10 bases, with 19 bases left in between. CDR3 nucleotide sequence: TGTGCCAGCAGTCCCCGGAGTCCGCCACGGGCGCAGTATTTT. Translating gives CASSPRSPPRAQYF.

This clonotype was found a few times. The rearrangement links TRBV18 to TRBJ1-1; no firm D call. The CDR3 covers 16 residues. Trimming pared 4 bases from V and 0 bases from J, leaving 15 bases between. Looked up from germline, CDR1 is KGHSH and CDR2 is LQKENI. CDR3 coding DNA: TGTGCCAGCTCACTGATGGTATTAGGGATGAACACTGAAGCTTTCTTT. Residues: CASSLMVLGMNTEAFF.

The CDR3 sequence is CASSYRQGPYEQYF. As DNA, the CDR3 is TGTGCCAGCAGCTACCGACAGGGACCCTACGAGCAGTACTTC. V is TRBV7-9 and J is TRBJ2-7, with 7 bases fitting TRBD1. With V trimmed by 4 bases and J by 2 bases, 5 bases remained unmatched. Germline CDR1 is SEHNR and CDR2 is FQNEAQ (reference sequence). This CDR3 contains 14 residues.

The chain uses TRBV9 and TRBJ1-1, with D perhaps TRBD1 (6 bases). Germline loops: CDR1 SGDLS, CDR2 YYNGEE. Trimming stripped 6 bases from V and 10 bases from J, with 19 bases between. The CDR3 is 13 amino acids. In DNA form, the CDR3 reads TGTGCCAGCACCGCCGGCAGGGGTGGGGCAGCTTTCTTT. Protein: CASTAGRGGAAFF.

The chain employs TRBV15 and TRBJ1-1, with D unclear. CDR1 LNHNV and CDR2 YYDKDF come from the germline V gene (reference sequence). The V and J ends lost 1 base and 4 bases respectively, with 13 bases between them. CDR3 length: 15 amino acids. In DNA form, the CDR3 reads TGTGCCACCAGCAGAGGTACGAGGAGTTCCACTGAAGCTTTCTTT. It yields the protein CATSRGTRSSTEAFF. The complete variable domain, with remaining parts taken from reference TRBV15 and TRBJ1-1, reads DAMVIQNPRYQVTQFGKPVTLSCSQTLNHNVMYWYQQKSSQAPKLLFHYYDKDFNNEADTPDNFQSRRPNTSFCFLDIRSPGLGDTAMYLCATSRGTRSSTEAFFGQGTRLTVV.

The table lists this clonotype with many counts. The V gene is TRBV7-2, the J gene TRBJ2-2, with a possible D match to TRBD2 (6 bases). Germline CDR1 SGHTA, CDR2 FQGNSA. V was cut by 6 bases and J by 5 bases, with 10 bases left in between. The CDR3 has 13 residues. The CDR3 sequence is CASRWRATGELFF. The DNA for the CDR3 is TGTGCCAGCAGGTGGAGGGCAACCGGGGAGCTGTTTTTT.

This clonotype was detected only a few times. CDR3 in amino acids: CASTIRGSTRPYEQYF. The CDR3 coding sequence is TGTGCCAGCACCATCCGAGGCTCCACCAGACCGTACGAGCAGTACTTC. V gene TRBV6-1 combines with J gene TRBJ2-7; D call uncertain. This CDR3 spans 16 amino acids. Germline CDR1 reads MNHNS; CDR2 reads SASEGT. Trimming removed 7 bases from V and 4 bases from J, with 23 bases in between.

The chain is built from TRBV5-1 and TRBJ2-5; 11 positions match TRBD2. Germline trimming cut 2 bases from V and 1 base from J; bases unmatched to any gene: 13. The CDR3 consists of 19 residues. Germline CDR1 and CDR2: SGHRS and YFSETQ. The CDR3 sequence is CASSFLFRASGRRQETQYF. Here the CDR3 DNA reads TGCGCCAGCAGCTTTTTATTTCGGGCTAGCGGGAGGCGCCAAGAGACCCAGTACTTC. Filled out from reference TRBV5-1 and TRBJ2-5, the complete variable domain reads KAGVTQTPRYLIKTRGQQVTLSCSPISGHRSVSWYQQTPGQGLQFLFEYFSETQRNKGNFPGRFSGRQFSNSRSEMNVSTLELGDSALYLCASSFLFRASGRRQETQYFGPGTRLLVL.

About this clonotype itself: A read error may explain this, as a much larger clone is one base away. The chain carries TRBV2 and TRBJ2-7; a weak D match, TRBD1 (5 bases). CDR1 and CDR2 from the germline V gene are SNHLY and FYNNEI. CDR3 length: 16 amino acids. The CDR3 DNA is TGTCCCAGCAGTGAGGTTGGGGCCAGCGCAAAAAACGAGCAGTACTTC. This sequence encodes CPSSEVGASAKNEQYF.

This clonotype turned up a few times. This chain uses TRBV5-5 with TRBJ1-6, with D perhaps matching TRBD1 (5 bases). The CDR3 has 13 residues. Germline CDR1 reads SGHKS; CDR2 reads YYEKEE (reference sequence). The germline V and J ends were trimmed by 5 bases and 9 bases, with 12 bases remaining between them. The CDR3 spells CASRPQGSSPLHF. CDR3 nucleotide sequence: TGTGCCAGCAGACCCCAGGGTTCTTCACCCCTCCACTTT.

This clonotype has only a few counts. The V call is TRBV24-1, the J call TRBJ2-5, with D perhaps being TRBD1 or TRBD2 (5 bases each). CDR1 is KGHDR, CDR2 SFDVKD, per germline. The CDR3 runs 14 residues. Trimming removed 4 bases from V and 1 base from J, with 9 bases in between. In nucleotides, the CDR3 is TGTGCCACCAGTGACCCCGGGACCCAAGAGACCCAGTACTTC. Translation: CATSDPGTQETQYF.

This clonotype was seen ten or more times. V is TRBV19 and J is TRBJ1-5, with D possibly matching TRBD1 (6 bases). The CDR3 runs 19 residues. V was trimmed by 3 bases and J by 4 bases, leaving 25 bases between them. Per germline, CDR1 LNHDA and CDR2 SQIVND (reference sequence). The CDR3 DNA reads as TGTGCCAGTAGTATTGGGGCCCCGTGGGGGGCAGGGAAAAATCAGCCCCAGCATTTT. Protein: CASSIGAPWGAGKNQPQHF.

Comments on this clonotype: The conserved phenylalanine or tryptophan normally closing the CDR3 is absent here, so this likely arose from a read error. The genes are TRBV30 and TRBJ2-2; D unresolved. Germline V lookup: CDR1 GTSNPN, CDR2 SVGIG (reference sequence). Between the trimmed V and J ends, which lost 5 bases and 5 bases, there was a span of 9 bases. CDR3 length equals 12 residues. The CDR3 sequence is CAWCWKTGELFL. CDR3 DNA: TGTGCCTGGTGTTGGAAGACCGGGGAGCTGTTTTTG.

This clonotype was counted ten times or more. The V call is TRBV4-3, the J call TRBJ2-5; possible D gene TRBD2, 5 bases. Trimming stripped 5 bases from V and 4 bases from J, with 26 bases between. The CDR3 sequence is 18 residues long. Germline CDR1 reads LGHNA; CDR2 reads YSLEER. The CDR3 loop is CASSYAREKRVYRETQYF. CDR3 bases: TGCGCCAGCAGCTATGCCCGGGAAAAGAGGGTTTACCGAGAGACCCAGTACTTC.